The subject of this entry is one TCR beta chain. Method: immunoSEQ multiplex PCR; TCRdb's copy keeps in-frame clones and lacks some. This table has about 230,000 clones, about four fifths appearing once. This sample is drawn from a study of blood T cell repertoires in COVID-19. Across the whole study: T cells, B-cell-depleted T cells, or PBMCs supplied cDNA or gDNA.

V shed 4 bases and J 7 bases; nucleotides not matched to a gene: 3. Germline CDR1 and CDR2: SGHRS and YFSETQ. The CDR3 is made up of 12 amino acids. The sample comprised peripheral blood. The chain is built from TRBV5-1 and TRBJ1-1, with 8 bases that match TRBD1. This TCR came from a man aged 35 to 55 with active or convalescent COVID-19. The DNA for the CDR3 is TGCGCCAGCAGCCCGACAGGGGATGAAGCTTTCTTT. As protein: CASSPTGDEAFF.